What follows is one TCR beta chain and its context. The sample comes from a study of neurological immune-mediated disorders. TCRdb reprocessed the 5' RACE reads with MiXCR, giving one entry per CDR3 protein. The repertoire holds 50,000 to 55,000 distinct CDR3 sequences, with 10% as singletons. This CDR3 contains 10 residues. Trimming shortened V by 4 bases and J by 8 bases, and 8 bases separated the two germline ends. Per the germline V gene, CDR1 is DFQATT and CDR2 is SNEGSKA (reference sequence). The chain uses TRBV20-1 and TRBJ1-2; D is unresolved. This TCR derives from a man between 65 and 85 years old with HTLV-1-associated myelopathy (HAM/TSP). Sequenced input: PBMCs. The CDR3 loop reads CSATAGGYTF. The CDR3 DNA follows: TGCAGTGCTACCGCGGGGGGCTACACCTTC.